This T cell receptor beta chain is drawn from a study of T cells after posttransplantation cyclophosphamide. Findings and limits, study-wide: Donor CD8+ memory clones often dominated recipient blood repertoires at later times.

Cyclophosphamide on days +3 and +4 followed busulfan-fludarabine conditioning and a marrow graft. Assay: immunoSEQ multiplex PCR; the TCRdb copy retains only in-frame clones and omits some. The sample carries some 15,000 clones, more than 60% recorded once. V dropped 3 bases and J dropped 4; count of bases not matched to a gene: 12. The CDR3 is made up of 17 amino acids. Germline V CDR1 and CDR2: SGHDT, YYEEEE. This clone was observed a few times. Antigen specificity is unknown. This material consisted of CD8+ T cells sorted from PBMCs, taken 1,700 to 2,000 days after a stem cell transplant with posttransplant cyclophosphamide. This sequence was found in a female patient in her 40s who received an allogeneic stem cell transplant from a related donor, was CMV-positive, and had no GVHD. Among the T cells, some may be from the graft donor. The chain recombines TRBV5-6 with TRBJ2-5; TRBD2 matches at 10 bases. This CDR3 is CASSSRGSGGPGETQYF. For the CDR3, the DNA is TGTGCCAGCAGCTCCCGGGGTAGCGGGGGGCCAGGAGAGACCCAGTACTTC.